The 18 T cell receptor beta chains given below trace back to one sample, sequenced in a study of Graves' ophthalmopathy and Graves' hyperthyroidism. TCR beta CDR3 regions were amplified from RNA transcripts. HTBI primers were used in a first-round RT-PCR, which preceded a second-round multiplex PCR. MiXCR, applied by TCRdb to the multiplex PCR reads, yields one record per CDR3 protein. The table includes about 210,000 distinct CDR3 sequences, under 30% detected once. Sequences were obtained from peripheral blood. All receptors derive from a man in his fifties or sixties with Graves' ophthalmopathy.

The V gene is TRBV12-3 or TRBV12-4, the J gene TRBJ2-7; D possibly corresponds to TRBD1 (6 bases). Deletions cut 4 bases from V and 5 bases from J, with 12 bases between. CDR3 length equals 13 residues. The CDR3 nucleotides are TGTGCCAGCAGTTCCACAGGGTCTAACGAGCAGTACTTC. Translating gives CASSSTGSNEQYF.

The chain carries TRBV10-1 and TRBJ2-7; 7 bases map to TRBD2. Germline CDR1 reads WNHNN; CDR2 reads SYGVQD (reference sequence). J lost 1 base, V lost 0 bases, and 3 bases had no gene match. The CDR3 spans 15 residues. The CDR3 reads CASSESSAGSYEQYF. The CDR3 DNA reads TGCGCCAGCAGTGAGTCATCAGCGGGGTCCTACGAGCAGTACTTC.

At least ten counts were recorded for this clonotype. This chain uses TRBV12-3 or TRBV12-4 with TRBJ2-5; unclear D gene. The germline V and J ends were trimmed by 5 bases and 5 bases, with 24 bases remaining between them. The CDR3 consists of 17 residues. CDR3: CASSPPAGRSNSETQYF. The CDR3 coding sequence is TGTGCCAGCAGTCCCCCCGCCGGACGATCGAATTCGGAGACCCAGTACTTC.

This chain connects TRBV6-2 or TRBV6-3 to TRBJ2-7; D is ambiguous. V lost 0 bases, J lost 6 bases, and 9 bases lay in between. Germline CDR1 and CDR2: MNHEY and SVGEGT. This CDR3 is built from 13 residues. The CDR3 DNA reads as TGTGCCAGCAGTTACTCGCTCAGTTTCGAGCAGTACTTC. As protein: CASSYSLSFEQYF.

This clonotype was recorded many times. This CDR3 reads CASSLDRATDTQYF. CDR3 nucleotide sequence: TGTGCCAGCAGCTTAGACAGGGCCACAGATACGCAGTATTTT. V gene TRBV7-3 combines with J gene TRBJ2-3; 7 positions match TRBD1. CDR1 and CDR2 from the germline V gene are SGHTA and FQGTGA. Trimming at V came to 2 bases and at J to 2 bases, leaving 1 base not matched to a gene. The CDR3 is made up of 14 amino acids.

This clonotype was detected many times. CDR3 protein: CASSYGSGDNNEQFF. The DNA for the CDR3 is TGTGCCAGCAGTTACGGTTCGGGCGACAACAATGAGCAGTTCTTC. The rearrangement uses TRBV6-5 and TRBJ2-1; D not resolved. The germline V gene encodes CDR1 MNHEY and CDR2 SVGAGI. V shed 2 bases and J shed 5 bases, with 13 bases lying between them. The CDR3 covers 15 residues.

The chain is built from TRBV7-9 and TRBJ1-1, with D uncertain. Germline assignment: CDR1 SEHNR and CDR2 FQNEAQ (reference sequence). The V end lost 5 bases, the J end lost 0 bases, and 13 bases lay between the germline ends. The CDR3 is 15 residues long. The CDR3 region is CASSPPGWMNTEAFF. Written as DNA, the CDR3 is TGTGCCAGCAGCCCCCCGGGTTGGATGAACACTGAAGCTTTCTTT.

This clonotype was found many times. The V gene is TRBV27, the J gene TRBJ2-4, with no clear D. Germline V gene sequence: CDR1 MNHEY, CDR2 SMNVEV (reference sequence). V was cut by 5 bases and J by 0 bases, with 8 bases left in between. This CDR3 is 14 amino acids long. The CDR3 DNA follows: TGTGCCAGCAGTCCATCGAGAGCCAAAAACATTCAGTACTTC. Translated: CASSPSRAKNIQYF.

V usage is TRBV7-8 and J usage is TRBJ2-5; maybe TRBD1 (5 bases). This CDR3 spans 15 amino acids. Germline CDR1 reads SGHVS; CDR2 reads FQNEAQ. The ends were cut back, 2 bases at V and 4 bases at J, with 14 bases in the middle. CDR3 loop: CASSLTTGGRETQYF. CDR3 nucleotide sequence: TGTGCCAGCAGCTTAACTACAGGTGGTCGAGAGACCCAGTACTTC. The variable domain in full, with the rest retrieved from reference TRBV7-8 and TRBJ2-5, is GAGVSQSPRYKVAKRGQDVALRCDPISGHVSLFWYQQALGQGPEFLTYFQNEAQLDKSGLPSDRFFAERPEGSVSTLKIQRTQQEDSAVYLCASSLTTGGRETQYFGPGTRLLVL.

At least ten counts were recorded for this clonotype. The gene calls are TRBV7-9 and TRBJ2-5; the D gene could be TRBD1 or TRBD2 (5 bases each). Looked up from germline, CDR1 is SEHNR and CDR2 is FQNEAQ (reference sequence). V gave up 4 bases and J gave up 9 bases, with 18 bases separating them. CDR3 length: 14 amino acids. For the CDR3, the DNA is TGTGCCAGCAGCTCCCTAGTTGGGGGAGTGGCCCAGTACTTC. Protein sequence: CASSSLVGGVAQYF.

The table lists this clonotype with many counts. This chain uses TRBV27 with TRBJ2-5; 7 bases are a match to TRBD1. Losses at the gene ends were 3 bases for V and 1 base for J; bases not matched to a gene: 5. Germline CDR1 MNHEY, CDR2 SMNVEV (reference sequence). The CDR3 covers 15 residues. CDR3 sequence (DNA): TGTGCCAGCAGTTTTTGGGACAGCCGCCAAGAGACCCAGTACTTC. Its protein is CASSFWDSRQETQYF.

This clonotype showed up many times. The junction and the germline gene differ at one end; a read error may be behind it. This chain links TRBV19 with TRBJ2-4; D gene unclear. Germline V lookup: CDR1 LNHDA, CDR2 SQIVND (reference sequence). The CDR3 is 17 amino acids. Written as DNA, the CDR3 is TGTGCCAGTAATCCGGGCCTCCTCAGGAGAGCCAAAAACATTCAATACTTC. It yields the protein CASNPGLLRRAKNIQYF.

Many counts were recorded for this clonotype. The J gene is TRBJ1-2, the V gene TRBV29-1; D is perhaps TRBD1 (5 bases). The CDR3 is 13 amino acids. Between the trimmed V and J ends, which lost 8 bases and 5 bases, there was a span of 18 bases. CDR1 is SQVTM, CDR2 ANQGSEA, per germline. The CDR3 loop reads CSRGAPEVYGYTF. In DNA form, the CDR3 reads TGCAGCAGAGGGGCGCCTGAGGTTTATGGCTACACCTTC.

This clonotype was counted ten times or more. The V gene is TRBV28, the J gene TRBJ2-7; 8 positions agree with TRBD1. The CDR3 runs to 15 residues. Germline CDR1 and CDR2: MDHEN and SYDVKM. V trimming: 5 bases; J trimming: 0 bases; junction bases outside the gene matches: 6. The CDR3: CASSQPGTGSYEQYF. DNA for the CDR3: TGTGCCAGCAGTCAACCCGGGACAGGCTCCTACGAGCAGTACTTC.

V gene TRBV2 combines with J gene TRBJ2-2; TRBD1 might be the D (5 bases). This CDR3 has 14 amino acids. Germline CDR1 reads SNHLY; CDR2 reads FYNNEI. V shed 5 bases and J shed 0 bases, with 7 bases lying between them. The DNA for the CDR3 is TGTGCCAGCAGTAGGGGCTCGAACACCGGGGAGCTGTTTTTT. Translated: CASSRGSNTGELFF.

This clonotype was observed at least ten times. The chain links TRBV29-1 to TRBJ2-5; no definite D call. The CDR3 is made up of 15 amino acids. The V end lost 5 bases, the J end lost 1 base, and 17 bases lay between the germline ends. The germline CDR1 and CDR2 sequences are SQVTM and ANQGSEA. The CDR3 is CSVLRLLGSQETQYF. The CDR3 DNA reads TGCAGCGTTCTCAGGCTTCTCGGGTCCCAAGAGACCCAGTACTTC.

In this sample, this clonotype turned up many times. V is TRBV4-1 and J is TRBJ1-1; the D gene is possibly TRBD1 (6 bases). Germline-derived CDR1 and CDR2 are MGHRA and YSYEKL. This CDR3 contains 19 residues. V dropped 0 bases and J dropped 0 bases, with 20 bases sitting between them. CDR3 sequence (DNA): TGCGCCAGCAGCCAAGATCTTTCGGGACATCTGGTCATGAACACTGAAGCTTTCTTT. Protein product: CASSQDLSGHLVMNTEAFF.

This clonotype has more than one count but fewer than ten. J is TRBJ2-5 and V is TRBV6-2 or TRBV6-3; maybe TRBD2 (6 bases). V was pared by 0 bases and J by 2 bases, with 16 bases between. Germline V gene sequence: CDR1 MNHEY, CDR2 SVGEGT. CDR3 size: 17 residues. The chain's CDR3 is CASSYSIDGGEQETQYF. CDR3 nucleotide sequence: TGTGCCAGCAGTTACTCGATTGATGGCGGGGAACAAGAGACCCAGTACTTC.